The 8 T cell receptor beta chains presented below share a single source sample, sequenced in a study of cytomegalovirus exposure and HLA in healthy donors. The study ran its PCR with 60 Vbeta and 13 Jbeta primers. Repertoires were generated with immunoSEQ multiplex PCR, while TCRdb's copy carries only in-frame clones and drops some. The sample shows some 150,000 clones, 82% of them seen only once. The sequenced material came from PBMCs. The receptors stem from a woman between 45 and 60 years old in good health and CMV-seropositive.

The J gene is TRBJ2-3, the V gene TRBV28, with 8 bases fitting TRBD2. The CDR3 consists of 15 residues. Germline values: CDR1 MDHEN, CDR2 SYDVKM. V was pared by 8 bases and J by 9 bases, with 16 bases of the junction left unmatched. The CDR3 DNA follows: TGTGCCAGCGACGACGGGGCGGGAGGTTGGGGGACGCAGTATTTT. Protein sequence: CASDDGAGGWGTQYF.

This clone has just one count. The rearrangement links TRBV7-9 to TRBJ2-1, with 11 bases aligning to TRBD1. V was pared by 5 bases and J by 8 bases, with 5 bases of the junction left unmatched. This CDR3 region has 14 residues. Germline CDR1 SEHNR, CDR2 FQNEAQ (reference sequence). The DNA for the CDR3 is TGTGCCAGCAGCCCGGGGACAGGGGGTGATGAGCAGTTCTTC. Its translation is CASSPGTGGDEQFF.

The rearrangement joins TRBV4-1 to TRBJ1-3, with D unresolved. The germline gives CDR1 MGHRA, CDR2 YSYEKL. CDR3 length equals 14 residues. V shed 2 bases and J shed 2 bases, with 7 bases lying between them. The DNA for the CDR3 is TGCGCCAGCAGCCAACTACTCGCTGGAAACACCATATATTTT. Residues: CASSQLLAGNTIYF.

The rearrangement links TRBV7-2 to TRBJ2-3; D perhaps matches TRBD2 (5 bases). The CDR3 spans 14 residues. Trimming took 1 base from V and 11 from J, leaving 16 bases between them. Germline V CDR1 and CDR2: SGHTA, FQGNSA. The CDR3 region has the DNA TGTGCCAGCAGCTTAGACCCACTGCCCGGGGAGCAGTATTTT. Protein sequence: CASSLDPLPGEQYF.

The chain has TRBV5-1 and TRBJ2-2; 11 bases are a match to TRBD2. The V and J ends lost 4 bases and 6 bases, in that order; junction bases with no gene match: 5. CDR1 is SGHRS, CDR2 YFSETQ, per germline. The CDR3 runs 15 residues. CDR3 coding DNA: TGCGCCAGCAGCCCAACTAGCGGGAGAGCCGGGGAGCTGTTTTTT. Translated, it gives CASSPTSGRAGELFF.

The V and J genes are TRBV27 and TRBJ1-2; maybe TRBD1 (6 bases). This CDR3 has 13 amino acids. Germline V gene data show CDR1 as MNHEY and CDR2 as SMNVEV (reference sequence). V dropped 4 bases and J dropped 8 bases, with 14 bases sitting between them. CDR3 amino acids: CASSSHRVGGYTF. Written as DNA, the CDR3 is TGTGCCAGCAGTTCACACAGGGTGGGGGGCTACACCTTC.

The J gene is TRBJ2-5, the V gene TRBV6-1; possibly TRBD1 for D (6 bases). The germline gives CDR1 MNHNS, CDR2 SASEGT. This CDR3 is built from 14 residues. Between the trimmed V and J ends, which lost 7 bases and 0 bases, there was a span of 12 bases. CDR3 DNA: TGTGCCAGCAAACCACGGACAGACCAAGAGACCCAGTACTTC. It is translated as CASKPRTDQETQYF.

The rearrangement uses TRBV5-1 and TRBJ1-1, with D possibly being TRBD1 (5 bases). With 4 bases removed from V and 10 bases from J, the gap between germline ends came to 17 bases. The CDR3 sequence is 13 residues long. Germline V gene lookup returns CDR1 SGHRS and CDR2 YFSETQ. Written as DNA, the CDR3 is TGCGCCAGCAGCAACACAGACAGTAGCTCAGCTTTCTTT. Its protein is CASSNTDSSSAFF.